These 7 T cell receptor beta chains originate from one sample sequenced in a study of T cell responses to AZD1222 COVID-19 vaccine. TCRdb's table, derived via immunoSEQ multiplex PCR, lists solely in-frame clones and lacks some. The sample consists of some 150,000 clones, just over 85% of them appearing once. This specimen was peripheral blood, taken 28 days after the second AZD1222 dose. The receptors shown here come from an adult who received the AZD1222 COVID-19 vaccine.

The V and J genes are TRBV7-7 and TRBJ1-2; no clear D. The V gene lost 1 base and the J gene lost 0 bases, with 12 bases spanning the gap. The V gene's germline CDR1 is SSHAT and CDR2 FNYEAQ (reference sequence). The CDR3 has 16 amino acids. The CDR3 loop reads CASSLDRSAPNYGYTF. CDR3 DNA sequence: TGTGCCAGCAGCTTAGATCGGTCAGCCCCTAACTATGGCTACACCTTC. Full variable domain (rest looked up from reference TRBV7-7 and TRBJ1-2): GAGVSQSPRYKVTKRGQDVTLRCDPISSHATLYWYQQALGQGPEFLTYFNYEAQPDKSGLPSDRFSAERPEGSISTLTIQRTEQRDSAMYRCASSLDRSAPNYGYTFGSGTRLTVV.

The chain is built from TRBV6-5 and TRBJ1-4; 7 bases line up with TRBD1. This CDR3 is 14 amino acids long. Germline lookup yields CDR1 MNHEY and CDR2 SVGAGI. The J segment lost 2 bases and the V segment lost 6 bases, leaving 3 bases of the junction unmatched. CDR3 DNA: TGTGCCAGCAGCAGGGGGGCGACTAATGAAAAACTGTTTTTT. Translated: CASSRGATNEKLFF.

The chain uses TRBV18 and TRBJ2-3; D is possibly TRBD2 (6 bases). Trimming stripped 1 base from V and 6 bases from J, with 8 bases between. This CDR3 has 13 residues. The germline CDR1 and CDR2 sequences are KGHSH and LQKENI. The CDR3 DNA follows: TGTGCCAGCTCACCACGGGGGGACGATACGCAGTATTTT. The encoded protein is CASSPRGDDTQYF.

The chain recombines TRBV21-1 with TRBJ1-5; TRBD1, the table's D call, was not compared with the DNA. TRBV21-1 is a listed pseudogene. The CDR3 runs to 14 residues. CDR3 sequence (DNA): TGTGCCAGTCATTGGAGGGGGCCTGATCAGCCCCAGCATTTT. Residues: CASHWRGPDQPQHF.

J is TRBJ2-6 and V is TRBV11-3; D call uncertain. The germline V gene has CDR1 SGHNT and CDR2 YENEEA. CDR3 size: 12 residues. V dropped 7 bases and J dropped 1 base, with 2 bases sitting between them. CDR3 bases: TGTGCCAGCACATCTGGGGCCAACGTCCTGACTTTC. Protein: CASTSGANVLTF.

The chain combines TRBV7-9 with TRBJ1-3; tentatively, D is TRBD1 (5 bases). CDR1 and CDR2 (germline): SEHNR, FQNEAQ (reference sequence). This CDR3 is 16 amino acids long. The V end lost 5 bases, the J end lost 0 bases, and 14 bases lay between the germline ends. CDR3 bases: TGTGCCAGCAGCCCACGGACAACAAGCTCTGGAAACACCATATATTTT. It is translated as CASSPRTTSSGNTIYF. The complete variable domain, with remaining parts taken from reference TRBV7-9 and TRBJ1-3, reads DTGVSQNPRHKITKRGQNVTFRCDPISEHNRLYWYRQTLGQGPEFLTYFQNEAQLEKSRLLSDRFSAERPKGSFSTLEIQRTEQGDSAMYLCASSPRTTSSGNTIYFGEGSWLTVV.

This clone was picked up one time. The CDR3 protein is CASSIEAGRPQHF. In DNA form, the CDR3 reads TGTGCCAGTAGTATAGAGGCGGGAAGACCCCAGCATTTT. The V and J genes are TRBV19 and TRBJ1-5, with D unclear. Germline assignment: CDR1 LNHDA and CDR2 SQIVND (reference sequence). The CDR3 extends over 13 amino acids. Trimming pared 0 bases from V and 10 bases from J, leaving 10 bases between.